This T cell receptor beta chain was captured in a study of shared clonotypes between healthy human individuals. On the study more broadly: Every donor yielded three CD4 naive, three CD4 memory, two CD8 naive and one CD8 memory plate. General observations from the study: It was anticipated that sequencing depth would influence how many clonotypes donors shared. Estimated richness values were generally larger in naive subsets than in memory subsets.

The assay was carried out at the deep level. Assay used: immunoSEQ multiplex PCR; TCRdb lists only in-frame clones, some missing. The sample consists of about 680,000 clones, under 95% of them appearing once. Regarding this clone: Its antigen is currently unknown.

The germline CDR1 and CDR2 sequences are SGHTA and FQGNSA. The CDR3 runs to 12 residues. Trimming stripped 8 bases from V and 4 bases from J, with 12 bases between. CD8 cells regarded as naive lacked CD45RO, were positively chosen for CCR7, and omitted terminally differentiated effector memory CD45RA+ cells. Sequenced input: naive CD8+ T cells sorted from blood. This receptor was obtained from a man aged 25 to 40 in good health. The chain carries TRBV7-2 and TRBJ2-7; tentatively, D is TRBD2 (5 bases). The CDR3 nucleotides are TGTGCCAGCTCTGGGAGTACTTACGAGCAGTACTTC. Its translation: CASSGSTYEQYF.